Below are 25 T cell receptor beta chains sequenced from a single sample in a study of blood T cell repertoires in COVID-19. Clones were read by immunoSEQ multiplex PCR, and TCRdb kept only the in-frame ones, dropping some. The sample comprises about 90,000 clones, approximately 91% of which are singletons, and roughly 3.5% rests with the top ten. The sample was peripheral blood. The receptors derive from a woman in her seventies with acute or convalescent COVID-19.

The chain links TRBV3-1 (or the pseudogene TRBV3-2) to TRBJ2-7, with TRBD2 as a possible D gene (6 bases). Trimming took off 4 bases at V and 3 bases at J, with 10 bases between the two ends. Germline V gene sequence: CDR1 LGHDT, CDR2 YNNKEL (reference sequence). This CDR3 comprises 13 residues. CDR3 DNA: TGTGCCAGCAGCCTCGGGACTGGCTACGAGCAGTACTTC. This sequence encodes CASSLGTGYEQYF.

The chain joins TRBV27 to TRBJ1-1; D is possibly TRBD1 (6 bases). Trimming took off 5 bases at V and 0 bases at J, with 19 bases between the two ends. The CDR3 has 17 amino acids. Germline lookup yields CDR1 MNHEY and CDR2 SMNVEV (reference sequence). CDR3 sequence: CASSPLGNTGLNTEAFF. As DNA, the CDR3 is TGTGCCAGCAGTCCCCTCGGCAATACAGGGTTGAACACTGAAGCTTTCTTT.

This chain connects TRBV11-3 to TRBJ2-1, with TRBD1 identical over 7 bases. After removal of 1 base from V and 7 bases from J, the junction contained 7 bases not matched to a gene. The CDR3 covers 15 residues. Germline CDR1 reads SGHNT; CDR2 reads YENEEA. The CDR3 nucleotides read TGTGCCAGCAGCTTAGGAGGACAGGTGGGGAATGAGCAGTTCTTC. It yields the protein CASSLGGQVGNEQFF.

V and J are TRBV11-2 and TRBJ1-4; 7 nucleotides match TRBD1. The CDR3 has 15 residues. Germline V lookup: CDR1 SGHAT, CDR2 FQNNGV. J was trimmed by 2 bases and V by 5 bases; bases with no gene match: 5. CDR3 bases: TGTGCCAGCAGCCCACAGGGGACTACTAATGAAAAACTGTTTTTT. Amino acids: CASSPQGTTNEKLFF.

A few counts support this clone. This chain joins TRBV3-1 (or the pseudogene TRBV3-2) and TRBJ1-6; no firm D call. Germline values: CDR1 LGHDT, CDR2 YNNKEL (reference sequence). The V end was cut by 2 bases, the J end by 3 bases, with 5 bases between. This CDR3 has 14 amino acids. In nucleotides, the CDR3 is TGTGCCAGCAGCCAACCCGGCTATAATTCACCCCTCCACTTT. This translates into CASSQPGYNSPLHF.

Remarks on this clone: A junction end diverges from the germline sequence, so it may reflect a read error. This chain connects TRBV28 to TRBJ1-1, with unresolved D. Per the germline V gene, CDR1 is MDHEN and CDR2 is SYDVKM. This CDR3 region has 13 residues. CDR3 amino acids: CASSLGSRTEAFF. In DNA, the CDR3 is TGTGCCAGCAGTTTAGGGTCCAGGACTGAGGCTTTCTTT. The full variable domain, its missing parts supplied by reference TRBV28 and TRBJ1-1, is DVKVTQSSRYLVKRTGEKVFLECVQDMDHENMFWYRQDPGLGLRLIYFSYDVKMKEKGDIPEGYSVSREKKERFSLILESASTNQTSMYLCASSLGSRTEAFFGQGTRLTVV.

This clone was counted only a few times. The gene calls are TRBV20-1 and TRBJ2-1, with 7 bases that match TRBD2. The CDR3 contains 13 residues. The germline V gene has CDR1 DFQATT and CDR2 SNEGSKA (reference sequence). The V and J ends lost 3 bases and 5 bases, in that order; junction bases with no gene match: 4. This CDR3 reads CSASLGTNNEQFF. The CDR3 nucleotides read TGCAGTGCTAGTTTAGGGACTAACAATGAGCAGTTCTTC.

This chain uses TRBV5-6 with TRBJ2-3, with a tentative D call TRBD2 (5 bases). This CDR3 has 16 amino acids. Trimming shortened V by 0 bases and J by 1 base, and 12 bases separated the two germline ends. Germline values: CDR1 SGHDT, CDR2 YYEEEE. The CDR3 bases are TGTGCCAGCAGCTTGGGGACTCGCCGAGGCACAGATACGCAGTATTTT. This codes for CASSLGTRRGTDTQYF.

The chain uses TRBV11-2 and TRBJ1-1, with D perhaps matching TRBD1 (6 bases). This CDR3 is built from 13 residues. Germline V gene lookup returns CDR1 SGHAT and CDR2 FQNNGV. V lost 6 bases to trimming and J lost 4 bases, with 12 bases between them. The DNA for the CDR3 is TGTGCCAGCAGGCAACAGGGCTCCACTGAAGCTTTCTTT. Translating it yields CASRQQGSTEAFF.

This clone was counted once. V gene TRBV25-1 combines with J gene TRBJ2-7, with 7 bases lining up with TRBD1. V shed 4 bases and J 0 bases; nucleotides not matched to a gene: 12. This CDR3 spans 17 amino acids. Germline V gene data show CDR1 as MGHDK and CDR2 as SYGVNS. CDR3 DNA sequence: TGTGCCAGCAGTGGGCCCCGGGACAGCCAGAGCTCCTACGAGCAGTACTTC. Encoded protein: CASSGPRDSQSSYEQYF.

The rearrangement uses TRBV20-1 and TRBJ1-6, with D maybe TRBD1 (6 bases). The CDR3 extends over 11 amino acids. Trimming shortened V by 3 bases and J by 12 bases, and 9 bases separated the two germline ends. CDR1 is DFQATT, CDR2 SNEGSKA, per germline (reference sequence). CDR3 protein: CSARRTEPLHF. DNA for the CDR3: TGCAGTGCTAGGAGGACAGAACCCCTCCACTTT.

The chain combines TRBV24-1 with TRBJ1-2, with TRBD1 matching over 8 bases. CDR3 length equals 16 residues. From germline, CDR1 is KGHDR and CDR2 SFDVKD. The V gene end was trimmed by 1 base and the J gene end by 2 bases; junction bases not matched to a gene: 5. This CDR3 is CATSDFRQGRNYGYTF. The CDR3 bases are TGTGCCACCAGTGATTTTAGACAGGGGAGGAACTATGGCTACACCTTC.

The CDR3 nucleotides are TGTGCCAGCCAGACACAGGGTTACTTTGGAAACACCATATATTTT. It encodes CASQTQGYFGNTIYF. The V gene is TRBV2, the J gene TRBJ1-3; a possible D gene is TRBD1 (6 bases). V gave up 8 bases and J gave up 3 bases, with 17 bases separating them. The CDR3 is 15 amino acids. CDR1 is SNHLY and CDR2 is FYNNEI in the germline V gene.

The V and J genes are TRBV19 and TRBJ1-6; maybe TRBD1 (5 bases). The V gene's germline CDR1 is LNHDA and CDR2 SQIVND (reference sequence). V dropped 7 bases and J dropped 0 bases, with 10 bases sitting between them. The CDR3 length is 15 residues. As DNA, the CDR3 is TGTGCCAGTACTGGGGCTAGCTCCTATAATTCACCCCTCCACTTT. Amino acid sequence: CASTGASSYNSPLHF.

V gene TRBV12-3 or TRBV12-4 combines with J gene TRBJ2-7; no definite D call. V lost 3 bases and J lost 2, with 8 bases in between. The CDR3 covers 13 residues. The CDR3, as DNA: TGTGCCAGCAGTTTTTCTGGAGCCTACGAGCAGTACTTC. Encoded protein: CASSFSGAYEQYF.

As DNA, the CDR3 is TGTGCCAGCAGCTTAACTAGCGGCCGAACGTACGAGCAGTACTTC. Its protein is CASSLTSGRTYEQYF. This sequence joins TRBV7-9 and TRBJ2-7, with 8 bases lining up with TRBD2. This CDR3 is 15 amino acids long. Germline trimming cut 2 bases from V and 4 bases from J; bases unmatched to any gene: 7. Germline CDR1 is SEHNR and CDR2 is FQNEAQ (reference sequence).

The V and J genes are TRBV5-6 and TRBJ1-4; TRBD1 might be the D (6 bases). Trimming stripped 2 bases from V and 7 bases from J, with 12 bases between. The germline V gene has CDR1 SGHDT and CDR2 YYEEEE. The CDR3 is 14 amino acids. CDR3 nucleotide sequence: TGTGCCAGCAGCTTACGGGGGGCCGGTGAAAAACTGTTTTTT. This encodes CASSLRGAGEKLFF.

The V and J genes are TRBV5-1 and TRBJ2-5, with D possibly TRBD2 on 6 matching bases. Germline-derived CDR1 and CDR2 are SGHRS and YFSETQ. CDR3 length: 15 residues. Trimming removed 5 bases at V and 3 bases at J, with 17 bases between. The CDR3 DNA is TGCGCCAGCAGGCCAGGCGGCGGAGGGGAAGAGACCCAGTACTTC. This encodes CASRPGGGGEETQYF.

This chain uses TRBV6-5 with TRBJ2-7; 8 bases line up with TRBD1. Per the germline V gene, CDR1 is MNHEY and CDR2 is SVGAGI. This CDR3 region has 14 residues. With 6 bases clipped from V and 2 bases from J, the junction kept 6 bases outside the gene matches. Written as DNA, the CDR3 is TGTGCCAGCAGCACTACAGGGGGAACCTACGAGCAGTACGTC. As protein: CASSTTGGTYEQYV.

The chain combines TRBV28 with TRBJ1-4, with 11 nucleotides matching TRBD1. This CDR3 is 16 amino acids long. The V and J ends lost 2 bases and 9 bases, in that order; junction bases with no gene match: 8. Per germline, CDR1 MDHEN and CDR2 SYDVKM. The CDR3 region is CASSLRTGGGLKKLFF. The CDR3 bases are TGTGCCAGCAGTTTACGGACAGGGGGCGGGCTGAAAAAACTGTTTTTT.

This chain uses TRBV21-1 with TRBJ1-1; TRBD1 is the table's D call and was not checked against the DNA. TRBV21-1 is labeled a pseudogene. CDR3 size: 24 residues. The CDR3 spells CASSKWELSGTGGGRGLDNTEAFF. In DNA form, the CDR3 reads TGTGCCAGCAGCAAATGGGAATTATCCGGGACAGGGGGTGGCCGCGGACTCGACAACACTGAAGCTTTCTTT.

The chain recombines TRBV6-5 with TRBJ1-5; D unresolved. The CDR3 extends over 14 amino acids. Germline-derived CDR1 and CDR2 are MNHEY and SVGAGI. The V end lost 5 bases, the J end lost 0 bases, and 8 bases lay between the germline ends. CDR3 amino acids: CASSTGVSNQPQHF. In DNA, the CDR3 is TGTGCCAGCAGTACCGGGGTTAGCAATCAGCCCCAGCATTTT.

The rearrangement joins TRBV7-6 to TRBJ2-3, with 9 positions matching TRBD2. Germline trimming cut 0 bases from V and 1 base from J; bases unmatched to any gene: 5. This CDR3 has 17 residues. Germline-derived CDR1 and CDR2 are SGHVS and FNYEAQ. Written as DNA, the CDR3 is TGTGCCAGCAGCTTAGCGCCGGCTAGCGGGGGCACAGATACGCAGTATTTT. Translation: CASSLAPASGGTDTQYF.

The CDR3 DNA sequence: TGTGCCAGCAGCTCGACAGGTGAAGGTCAGCCCCAGCATTTT. As protein: CASSSTGEGQPQHF. The V call is TRBV6-5, the J call TRBJ1-5, with D possibly matching TRBD1 (6 bases). Germline CDR1 and CDR2: MNHEY and SVGAGI. The V end lost 6 bases, the J end lost 6 bases, and 15 bases lay between the germline ends. This CDR3 is built from 14 residues.

V usage is TRBV28 and J usage is TRBJ1-5; 7 bases map to TRBD1. J lost 2 bases, V lost 7 bases, and 8 bases had no gene match. The CDR3 covers 15 residues. Germline V CDR1 and CDR2: MDHEN, SYDVKM. This chain's CDR3 is CASNHRGSRNQPQHF. CDR3 DNA sequence: TGTGCCAGCAACCACAGGGGTTCCCGCAATCAGCCCCAGCATTTT.